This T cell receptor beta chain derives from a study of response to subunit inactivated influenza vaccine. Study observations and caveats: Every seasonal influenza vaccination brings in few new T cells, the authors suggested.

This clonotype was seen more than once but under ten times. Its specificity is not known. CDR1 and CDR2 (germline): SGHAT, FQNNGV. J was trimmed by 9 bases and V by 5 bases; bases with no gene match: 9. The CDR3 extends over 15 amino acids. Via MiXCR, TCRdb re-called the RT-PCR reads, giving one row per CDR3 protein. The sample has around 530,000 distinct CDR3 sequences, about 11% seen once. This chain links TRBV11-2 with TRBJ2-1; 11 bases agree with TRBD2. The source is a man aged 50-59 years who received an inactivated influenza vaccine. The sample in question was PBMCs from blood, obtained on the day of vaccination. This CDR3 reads CASSVTSGGPGEQFF. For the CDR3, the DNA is TGTGCCAGCAGCGTAACTAGCGGGGGCCCCGGTGAGCAGTTCTTC.